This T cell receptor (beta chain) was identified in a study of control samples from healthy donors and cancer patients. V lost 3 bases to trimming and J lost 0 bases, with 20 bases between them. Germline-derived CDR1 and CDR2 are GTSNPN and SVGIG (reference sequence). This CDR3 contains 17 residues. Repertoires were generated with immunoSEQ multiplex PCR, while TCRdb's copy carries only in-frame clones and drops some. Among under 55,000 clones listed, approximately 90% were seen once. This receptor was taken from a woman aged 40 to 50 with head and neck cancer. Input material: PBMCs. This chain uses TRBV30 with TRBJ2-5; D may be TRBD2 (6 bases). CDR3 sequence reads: CAWSHTGRIPYQETQYF. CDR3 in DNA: TGTGCCTGGAGCCACACGGGGAGGATCCCCTACCAAGAGACCCAGTACTTC.